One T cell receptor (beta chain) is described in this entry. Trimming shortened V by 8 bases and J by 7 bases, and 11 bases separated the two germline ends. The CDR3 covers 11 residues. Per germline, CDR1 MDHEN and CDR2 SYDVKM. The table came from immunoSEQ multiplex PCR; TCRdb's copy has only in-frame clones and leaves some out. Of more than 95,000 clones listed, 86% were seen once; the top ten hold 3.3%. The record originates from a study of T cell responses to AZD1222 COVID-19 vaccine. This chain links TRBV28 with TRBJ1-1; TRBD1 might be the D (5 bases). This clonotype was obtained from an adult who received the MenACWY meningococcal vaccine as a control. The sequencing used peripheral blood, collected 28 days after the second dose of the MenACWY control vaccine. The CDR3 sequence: CASSGNREAFF. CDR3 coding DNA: TGTGCCAGCTCAGGGAATCGTGAAGCTTTCTTT. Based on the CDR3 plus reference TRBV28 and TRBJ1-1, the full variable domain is DVKVTQSSRYLVKRTGEKVFLECVQDMDHENMFWYRQDPGLGLRLIYFSYDVKMKEKGDIPEGYSVSREKKERFSLILESASTNQTSMYLCASSGNREAFFGQGTRLTVV.